The 30 T cell receptor beta chains below were found in one sample sequenced in a study of post-analysis software for immune sequencing data. Study outcomes and limitations: About five TRBV segments were more frequent in patients than controls; TRBV5-6, TRBV5-1 and TRBV20-1 belonged to this group.

Antigen specificity for these receptors is unknown. Included in the TCR beta cDNA libraries were unique molecular identifiers. TCRdb reanalysed the PCR reads using MiXCR and keeps one entry per CDR3 protein. The table lists 350,000 to 500,000 distinct CDR3 sequences, 35% to 45% of them singletons. Material for sequencing was blood. These receptors were collected from a girl between 2 and 10 years old with multiple sclerosis.

Here the CDR3 DNA reads TGCGCCAGCAGCTTGGTTATGGTGAACACTGAAGCTTTCTTT. It yields the protein CASSLVMVNTEAFF. The V and J genes are TRBV5-1 and TRBJ1-1, with unresolved D. CDR1 and CDR2 from the germline V gene are SGHRS and YFSETQ. The CDR3 sequence is 14 residues long. The V end was cut by 0 bases, the J end by 0 bases, with 6 bases between.

Only a few counts were recorded for this clonotype. J is TRBJ2-1 and V is TRBV5-6; D is unresolved. This CDR3 has 15 residues. The V end lost 4 bases, the J end lost 1 base, and 12 bases lay between the germline ends. The germline V gene has CDR1 SGHDT and CDR2 YYEEEE. CDR3 loop: CASSPTRKSYNEQFF. DNA of the CDR3: TGTGCCAGCAGCCCGACAAGGAAATCCTACAATGAGCAGTTCTTC.

The chain is built from TRBV20-1 and TRBJ2-5; 11 bases agree with TRBD1. The V gene end was trimmed by 4 bases and the J gene end by 4 bases; junction bases not matched to a gene: 11. The CDR3 covers 16 residues. Germline CDR1 is DFQATT and CDR2 is SNEGSKA (reference sequence). In DNA form, the CDR3 reads TGCAGTGCTAACGGACAGGGGGCGATTGATGCAGAGACCCAGTACTTC. It is translated as CSANGQGAIDAETQYF.

The chain is built from TRBV4-1 and TRBJ1-2; TRBD1 is a possible D gene (5 bases). This CDR3 contains 14 residues. Between the trimmed V and J ends, which lost 2 bases and 2 bases, there was a span of 9 bases. The germline CDR1 and CDR2 sequences are MGHRA and YSYEKL. The DNA of the CDR3 is TGCGCCAGCAGCCAAAGGGGCCCCAACTATGGCTACACCTTC. It encodes CASSQRGPNYGYTF.

The chain is built from TRBV7-3 and TRBJ2-1, with TRBD2 identical over 8 bases. The germline V gene encodes CDR1 SGHTA and CDR2 FQGTGA. V shed 7 bases, J shed 7 bases, and the junction held 15 bases outside the gene matches. The CDR3 contains 16 residues. The CDR3 DNA follows: TGTGCCAGCACCACAGCGGACGGGAGGGCAGGGAATGAGCAGTTCTTC. This encodes CASTTADGRAGNEQFF.

This clonotype occurred a few times. This sequence joins TRBV7-9 and TRBJ1-1, with D maybe TRBD1 (6 bases). CDR1 is SEHNR and CDR2 is FQNEAQ in the germline V gene (reference sequence). V lost 5 bases and J 1 base, leaving 11 bases between the germline ends. The CDR3 has 14 residues. CDR3 coding DNA: TGTGCCAGCAGCAACAGGGTTGCGAACACTGAAGCTTTCTTT. This encodes CASSNRVANTEAFF.

This rearrangement joins TRBV4-1 to TRBJ1-2; 7 bases are shared with TRBD1. The CDR3 totals 17 residues. The ends lost 2 bases at V and 1 base at J; junction bases unmatched: 10. Germline CDR1 is MGHRA and CDR2 is YSYEKL. The CDR3 DNA is TGCGCCAGCAGCCAATGGTCTCAGGGGGAGTTTAACTATGGCTACACCTTC. Protein: CASSQWSQGEFNYGYTF.

This chain connects TRBV6-6 to TRBJ2-1; TRBD2 matches 7 bases. The CDR3 length is 11 residues. The germline CDR1 and CDR2 sequences are MNHNY and SVGAGI (reference sequence). The V gene end was trimmed by 6 bases and the J gene end by 10 bases; junction bases not matched to a gene: 3. This chain's CDR3 is CASREGLEQFF. CDR3 DNA: TGTGCCAGCAGAGAGGGACTAGAGCAGTTCTTC.

A note on this clonotype: One end of the junction fails to match germline, which may point to a read error. V and J are TRBV7-3 and TRBJ2-7; a weak D match, TRBD1 (6 bases). The CDR3 is made up of 19 amino acids. Germline loops: CDR1 SGHTA, CDR2 FQGTGA. CDR3 DNA: TGTGCCAGCAGCTTAACAGCCTTTATCGGGACACTTACAACCTACGGGCAGTACTTC. Translation gives CASSLTAFIGTLTTYGQYF.

The sample holds a few counts of this clonotype. The chain is built from TRBV5-5 and TRBJ2-7, with D perhaps matching TRBD1 (5 bases). From germline, CDR1 is SGHKS and CDR2 YYEKEE (reference sequence). CDR3 length equals 17 residues. Trimming left V 1 base short and J 0 bases short, with 17 bases between. CDR3 protein: CASSLSQGKQNSYEQYF. CDR3 in DNA: TGTGCCAGCAGCTTGTCCCAGGGAAAACAAAACTCCTACGAGCAGTACTTC.

Only a few counts were recorded for this clonotype. The chain combines TRBV10-3 with TRBJ2-1; D may correspond to TRBD1 or TRBD2 (5 bases each). V lost 0 bases to trimming and J lost 10 bases, with 16 bases between them. The CDR3 covers 15 residues. Germline-derived CDR1 and CDR2 are ENHRY and SYGVKD. CDR3 coding DNA: TGTGCCATCAGTGAGTCGACGAGGGGCAGGCAAGAGCAGTTCTTC. It encodes CAISESTRGRQEQFF.

This clonotype showed up just a few times. This sequence joins TRBV4-3 and TRBJ2-1; D call uncertain. In germline, CDR1 is LGHNA, CDR2 YSLEER. The V and J ends lost 1 base and 3 bases respectively, with 10 bases between them. The CDR3 spans 15 residues. The CDR3 region has the DNA TGCGCCAGCAGCCAAGGCCAGCGTTACTACAATGAGCAGTTCTTC. Amino acid sequence: CASSQGQRYYNEQFF.

As for this clonotype: At one end, the junction sequence differs from germline, possibly due to a read error. This chain connects TRBV7-8 to TRBJ2-3, with a tentative D call TRBD2 (5 bases). This CDR3 region has 16 residues. Germline V gene lookup returns CDR1 SGHVS and CDR2 FQNEAQ. CDR3 loop: CAGSNEGSRRTDTQYF. CDR3 nucleotide sequence: TGTGCCGGCAGCAACGAGGGTTCTAGAAGAACAGATACGCAGTATTTT.

The chain uses TRBV6-1 and TRBJ2-1; D ambiguous. This CDR3 comprises 13 residues. Trimming shortened V by 9 bases and J by 0 bases, and 9 bases separated the two germline ends. CDR1 MNHNS and CDR2 SASEGT come from the germline V gene. CDR3 loop: CASKQSSYNEQFF. In nucleotides, the CDR3 is TGTGCCAGTAAGCAAAGCTCCTACAATGAGCAGTTCTTC.

This rearrangement joins TRBV12-3 or TRBV12-4 to TRBJ2-3; D perhaps matches TRBD1 (6 bases). This CDR3 spans 15 amino acids. Trimming took 5 bases from V and 14 from J, leaving 26 bases between them. Written as DNA, the CDR3 is TGTGCCAGCAGTGAACAGGGTTTCACAGATACGCAACCGTATTTT. It is translated as CASSEQGFTDTQPYF.

This clonotype turned up a few times. The rearrangement links TRBV20-1 to TRBJ2-3; D call uncertain. Germline V gene lookup returns CDR1 DFQATT and CDR2 SNEGSKA (reference sequence). The CDR3 is 14 residues long. Between the trimmed V and J ends, which lost 1 base and 1 base, there was a span of 9 bases. The CDR3 reads CSARAATGTDTQYF. CDR3 DNA: TGCAGTGCTAGAGCGGCGACCGGCACAGATACGCAGTATTTT.

A few counts support this clonotype. This chain uses TRBV6-2 or TRBV6-3 with TRBJ1-1; TRBD1 matches at 7 bases. Trimming took 2 bases from V and 5 from J; bases not matched to a gene: 8. The CDR3 has 15 amino acids. From germline, CDR1 is MNHEY and CDR2 SVGEGT. The CDR3 sequence is CASSYLQGPGTEAFF. The CDR3 DNA reads TGTGCCAGCAGTTACCTACAGGGGCCAGGGACTGAAGCTTTCTTT.

CDR3 amino acids: CASSSNGGRGETQYF. CDR3 DNA sequence: TGTGCCAGCAGTTCCAACGGCGGGCGGGGAGAGACCCAGTACTTC. The J gene is TRBJ2-5, the V gene TRBV28; tentative D call: TRBD2 (6 bases). CDR1 MDHEN and CDR2 SYDVKM come from the germline V gene. The CDR3 length is 15 residues. V gave up 4 bases and J gave up 4 bases, with 16 bases separating them.

This chain links TRBV7-2 with TRBJ2-5, with D possibly called TRBD1 or TRBD2 (5 bases each). V was cut by 0 bases and J by 3 bases, with 11 bases left in between. Germline V CDR1 and CDR2: SGHTA, FQGNSA. This CDR3 spans 15 amino acids. This CDR3 is CASSLARGWKETQYF. DNA of the CDR3: TGTGCCAGCAGCTTAGCGAGGGGATGGAAAGAGACCCAGTACTTC.

The J gene is TRBJ1-5, the V gene TRBV20-1; tentatively, D is TRBD1 (5 bases). The germline CDR1 and CDR2 sequences are DFQATT and SNEGSKA (reference sequence). The CDR3 extends over 16 amino acids. Trimming removed 3 bases at V and 5 bases at J, with 20 bases between. This CDR3 reads CSASPGGRALYQPQHF. The CDR3 coding sequence is TGCAGTGCTAGCCCTGGAGGCAGGGCCCTTTATCAGCCCCAGCATTTT.

The CDR3 reads CSARDNYKETQYF. CDR3 bases: TGCAGTGCTAGAGATAACTATAAAGAGACCCAGTACTTC. This chain connects TRBV20-1 to TRBJ2-5; D not resolved. From germline, CDR1 is DFQATT and CDR2 SNEGSKA (reference sequence). V dropped 0 bases and J dropped 3 bases, with 8 bases sitting between them. The CDR3 is made up of 13 amino acids.

This rearrangement joins TRBV28 to TRBJ2-1; possibly TRBD2 for D (6 bases). Trimming stripped 5 bases from V and 12 bases from J, with 23 bases between. In germline, CDR1 is MDHEN, CDR2 SYDVKM. The CDR3 has 15 amino acids. In DNA, the CDR3 is TGTGCCAGCAGTAAAGACGGTTATGACGGGGAGGTGCAGTTCTTC. It specifies CASSKDGYDGEVQFF.

This chain uses TRBV7-3 with TRBJ2-3, with D possibly being TRBD2 (6 bases). The CDR3 loop spans 16 amino acids. V shed 3 bases and J shed 0 bases, with 13 bases lying between them. Germline CDR1 SGHTA, CDR2 FQGTGA. CDR3 amino acids: CASSFVGSGSTDTQYF. DNA for the CDR3: TGTGCCAGCAGCTTTGTCGGGAGCGGGAGCACAGATACGCAGTATTTT.

Turning to this clonotype: Since a much larger clone is just one base distant, this may be a read error. The J gene is TRBJ1-1, the V gene TRBV12-3 or TRBV12-4; 9 positions match TRBD1. The CDR3 consists of 15 residues. This CDR3 reads CANSLNDRGGTEAFF. The CDR3 nucleotides read TGTGCCAACAGTTTAAACGACAGGGGGGGCACTGAAGCTTTCTTT.

V gene TRBV4-2 combines with J gene TRBJ2-1; 9 bases agree with TRBD2. There are 17 residues in the CDR3. Trimming at V came to 3 bases and at J to 2 bases, leaving 8 bases not matched to a gene. Germline-derived CDR1 and CDR2 are LGHNA and YNFKEQ. The CDR3 reads CASSHKLAGTTYNEQFF. The CDR3 bases are TGTGCCAGCAGCCATAAACTAGCGGGCACCACCTACAATGAGCAGTTCTTC.

This clonotype was counted only a few times. The chain employs TRBV5-1 and TRBJ2-7; D possibly matches TRBD1 or TRBD2 (5 bases each). The V and J ends lost 2 bases and 3 bases respectively, with 15 bases between them. CDR1 and CDR2 from the germline V gene are SGHRS and YFSETQ. The CDR3 has 15 residues. This CDR3 reads CASSFIGTANYEQYF. CDR3 nucleotide sequence: TGCGCCAGCAGCTTCATCGGGACGGCCAACTACGAGCAGTACTTC. The entire variable domain, with the rest obtained from reference TRBV5-1 and TRBJ2-7, is as follows: KAGVTQTPRYLIKTRGQQVTLSCSPISGHRSVSWYQQTPGQGLQFLFEYFSETQRNKGNFPGRFSGRQFSNSRSEMNVSTLELGDSALYLCASSFIGTANYEQYFGPGTRLTVT.

The V and J genes are TRBV5-1 and TRBJ2-5, with no clear D. V gave up 3 bases and J gave up 5 bases, with 14 bases separating them. Per the germline V gene, CDR1 is SGHRS and CDR2 is YFSETQ. The CDR3 has 14 amino acids. CDR3 nucleotides: TGCGCCAGCAGCTCTTGGATGAGGCGCGAGACCCAGTACTTC. Amino acids: CASSSWMRRETQYF.

This clonotype was seen only a few times. V usage is TRBV29-1 and J usage is TRBJ2-5; 13 nucleotides match TRBD2. Judging by the DNA end, TRBJ2-7 fits better; the J call may be wrong. Germline-derived CDR1 and CDR2 are SQVTM and ANQGSEA. There are 16 residues in the CDR3. The chain's CDR3 is CSVTGTSGVSVGEQYF. CDR3 DNA sequence: TGCAGCGTTACCGGGACTAGCGGGGTCTCGGTTGGCGAGCAGTACTTC.

The J gene is TRBJ2-7, the V gene TRBV5-6; D might be TRBD2 (6 bases). Germline V CDR1 and CDR2: SGHDT, YYEEEE. Trimming left V 4 bases short and J 5 bases short, with 10 bases between. This CDR3 is built from 12 residues. The chain's CDR3 is CASSQKRDEQYF. The CDR3 bases are TGTGCCAGCAGCCAAAAGCGGGACGAGCAGTACTTC.

In regard to this clonotype: Mismatch with germline at one junction end may stem from a read error. The CDR3 reads CAVSASSGREQYF. The CDR3 nucleotides are TGTGCCGTCAGTGCAAGTAGCGGGCGTGAGCAGTACTTC. The chain recombines TRBV10-3 with TRBJ2-7; TRBD2 matches 7 bases. The CDR3 is made up of 13 amino acids. CDR1 is ENHRY, CDR2 SYGVKD, per germline.